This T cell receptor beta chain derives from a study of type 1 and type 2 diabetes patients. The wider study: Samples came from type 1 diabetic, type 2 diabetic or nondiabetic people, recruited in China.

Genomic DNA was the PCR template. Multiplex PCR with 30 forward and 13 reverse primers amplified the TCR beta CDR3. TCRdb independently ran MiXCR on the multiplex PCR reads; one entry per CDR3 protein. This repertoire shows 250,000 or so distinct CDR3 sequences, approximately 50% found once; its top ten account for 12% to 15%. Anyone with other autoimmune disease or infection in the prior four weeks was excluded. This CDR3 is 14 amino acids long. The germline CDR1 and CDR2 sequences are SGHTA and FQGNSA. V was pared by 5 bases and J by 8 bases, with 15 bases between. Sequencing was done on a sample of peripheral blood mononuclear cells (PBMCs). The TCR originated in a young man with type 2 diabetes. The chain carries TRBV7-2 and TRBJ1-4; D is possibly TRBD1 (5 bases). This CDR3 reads CASSTGTVREKLFF. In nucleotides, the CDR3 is TGTGCCAGCAGCACCGGGACTGTGAGAGAAAAACTGTTTTTT.